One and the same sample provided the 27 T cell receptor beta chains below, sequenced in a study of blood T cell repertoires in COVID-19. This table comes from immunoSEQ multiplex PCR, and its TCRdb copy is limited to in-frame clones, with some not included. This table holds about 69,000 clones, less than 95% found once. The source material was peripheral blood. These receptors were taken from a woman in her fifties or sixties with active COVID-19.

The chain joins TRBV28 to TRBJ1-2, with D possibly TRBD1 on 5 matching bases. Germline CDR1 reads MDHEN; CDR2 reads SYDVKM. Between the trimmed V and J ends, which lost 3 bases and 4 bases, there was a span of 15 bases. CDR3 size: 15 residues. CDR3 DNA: TGTGCCAGCAGTTTTCGGGGGGTTGGAGGCTATGGCTACACCTTC. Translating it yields CASSFRGVGGYGYTF.

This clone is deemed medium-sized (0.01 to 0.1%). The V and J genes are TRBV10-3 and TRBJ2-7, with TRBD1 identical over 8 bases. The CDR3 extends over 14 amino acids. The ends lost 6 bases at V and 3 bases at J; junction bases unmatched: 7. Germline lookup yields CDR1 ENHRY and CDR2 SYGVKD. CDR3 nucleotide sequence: TGTGCCATCAGCGAGGGACAGGCCAACTACGAGCAGTACTTC. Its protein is CAISEGQANYEQYF.

CDR3 DNA: TGCGCCAGCAGTGAGGGCCGGGGTTCCTACAATGAGCAGTTCTTC. It specifies CASSEGRGSYNEQFF. V is TRBV10-1 and J is TRBJ2-1; D may be TRBD2 (5 bases). The CDR3 is made up of 15 amino acids. Germline V gene data show CDR1 as WNHNN and CDR2 as SYGVQD (reference sequence). The ends were cut back, 2 bases at V and 1 base at J, with 9 bases in the middle.

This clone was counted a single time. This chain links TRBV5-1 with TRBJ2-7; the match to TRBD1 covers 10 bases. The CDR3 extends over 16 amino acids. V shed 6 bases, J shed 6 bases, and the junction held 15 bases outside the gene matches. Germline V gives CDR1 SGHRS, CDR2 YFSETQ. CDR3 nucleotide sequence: TGCGCCAGCAAAAGATTAGCCGGGACAGGGGTTGGCGAGCAGTACTTC. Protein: CASKRLAGTGVGEQYF.

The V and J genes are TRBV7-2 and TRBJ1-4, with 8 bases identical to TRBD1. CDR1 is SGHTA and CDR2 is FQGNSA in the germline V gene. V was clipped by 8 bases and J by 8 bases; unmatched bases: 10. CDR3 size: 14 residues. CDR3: CASGKTGGGEKLFF. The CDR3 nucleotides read TGTGCCAGCGGCAAAACAGGGGGGGGAGAAAAACTGTTTTTT. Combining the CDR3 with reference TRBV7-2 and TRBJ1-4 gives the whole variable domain GAGVSQSPSNKVTEKGKDVELRCDPISGHTALYWYRQSLGQGLEFLIYFQGNSAPDKSGLPSDRFSAERTGGSVSTLTIQRTQQEDSAVYLCASGKTGGGEKLFFGSGTQLSVL.

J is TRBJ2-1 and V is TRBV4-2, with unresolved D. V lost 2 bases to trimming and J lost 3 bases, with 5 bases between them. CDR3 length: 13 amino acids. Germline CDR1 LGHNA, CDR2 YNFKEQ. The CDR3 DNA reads TGTGCCAGCAGCCAATTCCTCTACAATGAGCAGTTCTTC. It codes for CASSQFLYNEQFF.

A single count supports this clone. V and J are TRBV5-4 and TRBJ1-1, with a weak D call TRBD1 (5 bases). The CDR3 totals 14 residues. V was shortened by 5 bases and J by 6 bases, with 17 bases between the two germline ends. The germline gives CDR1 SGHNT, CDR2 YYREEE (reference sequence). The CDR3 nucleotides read TGTGCCAGCAGGTCCACCGGGGGATTAGCTGAAGCTTTCTTT. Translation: CASRSTGGLAEAFF.

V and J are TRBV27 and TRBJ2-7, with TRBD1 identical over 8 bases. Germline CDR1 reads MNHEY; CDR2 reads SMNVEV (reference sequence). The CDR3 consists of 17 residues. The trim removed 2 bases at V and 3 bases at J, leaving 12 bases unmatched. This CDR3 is CASSLGPGTGGYYEQYF. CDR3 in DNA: TGTGCCAGCAGTTTAGGACCCGGGACAGGCGGTTACTACGAGCAGTACTTC.

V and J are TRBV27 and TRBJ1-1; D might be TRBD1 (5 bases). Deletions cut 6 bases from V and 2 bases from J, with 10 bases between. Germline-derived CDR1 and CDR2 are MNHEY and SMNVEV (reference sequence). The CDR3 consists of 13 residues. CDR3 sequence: CASSLTENTEAFF. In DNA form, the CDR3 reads TGTGCCAGCAGCCTGACAGAAAACACTGAAGCTTTCTTT.

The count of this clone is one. CDR3 loop: CATVADPYEQYF. The CDR3, as DNA: TGTGCCACTGTAGCGGACCCCTACGAGCAGTACTTC. The chain has TRBV28 and TRBJ2-7; maybe TRBD2 (6 bases). The V and J ends lost 10 bases and 2 bases respectively, with 12 bases between them. This CDR3 has 12 amino acids. Germline lookup yields CDR1 MDHEN and CDR2 SYDVKM.

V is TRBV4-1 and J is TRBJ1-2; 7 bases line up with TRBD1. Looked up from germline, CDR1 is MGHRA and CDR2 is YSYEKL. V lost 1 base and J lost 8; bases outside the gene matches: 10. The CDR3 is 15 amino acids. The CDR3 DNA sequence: TGCGCCAGCAGCCAAGGACAGGGCGATGCCTGGGGCTACACCTTC. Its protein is CASSQGQGDAWGYTF.

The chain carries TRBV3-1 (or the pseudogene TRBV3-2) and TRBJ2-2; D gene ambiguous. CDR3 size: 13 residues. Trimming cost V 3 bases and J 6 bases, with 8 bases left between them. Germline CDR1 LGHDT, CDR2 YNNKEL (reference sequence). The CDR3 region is CASSQLGSGELFF. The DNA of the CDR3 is TGTGCCAGCAGCCAGCTAGGATCCGGGGAGCTGTTTTTT.

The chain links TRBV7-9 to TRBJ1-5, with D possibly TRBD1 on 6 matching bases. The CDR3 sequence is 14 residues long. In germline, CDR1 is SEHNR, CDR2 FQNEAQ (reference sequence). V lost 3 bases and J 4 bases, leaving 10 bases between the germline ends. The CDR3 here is CASSLTGDNQPQHF. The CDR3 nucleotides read TGTGCCAGCAGCTTGACAGGTGATAATCAGCCCCAGCATTTT.

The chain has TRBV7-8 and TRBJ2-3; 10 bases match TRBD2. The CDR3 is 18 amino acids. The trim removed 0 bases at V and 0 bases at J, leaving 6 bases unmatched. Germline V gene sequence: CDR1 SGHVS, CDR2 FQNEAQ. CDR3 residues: CASSLAAGGVISTDTQYF. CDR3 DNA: TGTGCCAGCAGCTTAGCAGCGGGAGGGGTAATTAGCACAGATACGCAGTATTTT.

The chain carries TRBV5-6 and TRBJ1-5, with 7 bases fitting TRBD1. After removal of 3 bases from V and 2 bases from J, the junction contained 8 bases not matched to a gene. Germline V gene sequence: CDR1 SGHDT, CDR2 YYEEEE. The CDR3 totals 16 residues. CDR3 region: CASSSTGAGGNQPQHF. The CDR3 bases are TGTGCCAGCAGCTCTACAGGGGCCGGGGGCAATCAGCCCCAGCATTTT.

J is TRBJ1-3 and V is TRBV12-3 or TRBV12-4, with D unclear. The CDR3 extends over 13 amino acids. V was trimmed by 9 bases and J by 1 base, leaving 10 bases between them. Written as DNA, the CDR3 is TGTGCCAGTACCTGGGCGTCTGGAAACACCATATATTTT. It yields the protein CASTWASGNTIYF.

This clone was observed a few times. As DNA, the CDR3 is TGTGCCAGCAGCTTAATTTCGACAGGGCCAGATACGCAGTATTTT. It is translated as CASSLISTGPDTQYF. The J gene is TRBJ2-3, the V gene TRBV7-2; TRBD1 aligns across 7 bases. This CDR3 spans 15 amino acids. The junction had 6 bases not matched to a gene; V was cut back by 2 bases and J by 4 bases. The V gene's germline CDR1 is SGHTA and CDR2 FQGNSA.

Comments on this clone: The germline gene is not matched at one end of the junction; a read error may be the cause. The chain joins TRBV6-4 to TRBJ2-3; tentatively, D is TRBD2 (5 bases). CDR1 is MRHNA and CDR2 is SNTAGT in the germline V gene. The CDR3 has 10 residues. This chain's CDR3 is CASSAGRRDF. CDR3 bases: TGTGCCAGCAGTGCGGGTAGGCGGGATTTT.

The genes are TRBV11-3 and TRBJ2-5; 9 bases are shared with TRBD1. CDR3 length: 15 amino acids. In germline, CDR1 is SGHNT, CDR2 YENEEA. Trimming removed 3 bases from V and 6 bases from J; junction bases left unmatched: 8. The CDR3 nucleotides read TGTGCCAGCAGCTTGGGGACAGGGATATTACAGACCCAGTACTTC. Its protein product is CASSLGTGILQTQYF.

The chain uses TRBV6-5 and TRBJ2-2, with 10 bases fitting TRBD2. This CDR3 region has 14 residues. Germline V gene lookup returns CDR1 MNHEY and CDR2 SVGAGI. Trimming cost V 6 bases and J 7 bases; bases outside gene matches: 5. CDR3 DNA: TGTGCCAGCAGCCTAGCGGGAGATGTCGGGGAGCTGTTTTTT. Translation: CASSLAGDVGELFF.

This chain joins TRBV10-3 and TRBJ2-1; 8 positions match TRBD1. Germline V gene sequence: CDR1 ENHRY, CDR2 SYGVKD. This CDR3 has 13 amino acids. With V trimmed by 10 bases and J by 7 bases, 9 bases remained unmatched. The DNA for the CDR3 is TGTGCCAACCGACCCGACAGGGGTAATGAGCAGTTCTTC. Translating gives CANRPDRGNEQFF.

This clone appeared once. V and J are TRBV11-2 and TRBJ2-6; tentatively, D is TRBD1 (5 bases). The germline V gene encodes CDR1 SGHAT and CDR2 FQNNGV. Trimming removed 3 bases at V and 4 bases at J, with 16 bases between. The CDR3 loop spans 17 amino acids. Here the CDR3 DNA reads TGTGCCAGCAGCTTCGGCAGGGCCCGGGCCGGGGCCAACGTCCTGACTTTC. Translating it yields CASSFGRARAGANVLTF.

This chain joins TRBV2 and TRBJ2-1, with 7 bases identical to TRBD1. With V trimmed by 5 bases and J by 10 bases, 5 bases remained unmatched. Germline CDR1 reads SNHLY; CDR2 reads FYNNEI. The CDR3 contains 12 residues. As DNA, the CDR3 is TGTGCCAGCAGTTTCACAGGGGTCGAGCAGTTCTTC. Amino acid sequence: CASSFTGVEQFF.

As DNA, the CDR3 is TGTGCCAGCAGTTTTACCGGGACTAGCGGGAGTCAAGCAGATACGCAGTATTTT. Translation: CASSFTGTSGSQADTQYF. The chain employs TRBV28 and TRBJ2-3, with TRBD2 matching over 14 bases. Losses at the gene ends were 3 bases for V and 4 bases for J; bases not matched to a gene: 9. In germline, CDR1 is MDHEN, CDR2 SYDVKM. The CDR3 covers 18 residues.

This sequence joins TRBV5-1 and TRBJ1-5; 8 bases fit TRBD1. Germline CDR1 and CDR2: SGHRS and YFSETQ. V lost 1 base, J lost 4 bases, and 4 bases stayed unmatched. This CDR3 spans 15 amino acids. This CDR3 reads CASSLQGAINQPQHF. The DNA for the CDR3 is TGCGCCAGCAGCTTGCAGGGGGCAATTAATCAGCCCCAGCATTTT.

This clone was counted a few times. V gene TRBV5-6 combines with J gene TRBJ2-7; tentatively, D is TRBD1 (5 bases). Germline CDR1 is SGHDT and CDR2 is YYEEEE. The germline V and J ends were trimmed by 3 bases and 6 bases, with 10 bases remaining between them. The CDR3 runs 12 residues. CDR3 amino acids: CASSSAGIEQYF. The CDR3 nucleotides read TGTGCCAGCAGCTCCGCAGGGATCGAGCAGTACTTC.

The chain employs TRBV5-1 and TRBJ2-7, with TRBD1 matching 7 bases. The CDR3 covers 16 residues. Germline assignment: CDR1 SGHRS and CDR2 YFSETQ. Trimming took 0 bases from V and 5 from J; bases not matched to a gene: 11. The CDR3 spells CASSLGYGTEVNEQYF. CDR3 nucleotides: TGCGCCAGCAGCTTGGGTTACGGGACAGAGGTCAACGAGCAGTACTTC.